These 30 T cell receptor beta chains originate from one sample sequenced in a study of OX40 agonist ivuxolimab in advanced cancers. Clones were sequenced by immunoSEQ multiplex PCR, and TCRdb holds only the in-frame ones, with some missing. Of 50,000 to 80,000 clones in the sample, 80% to 90% are singletons; the top ten hold around 10%. The sequencing here drew on CD4+ or CD8+ T cells sorted from blood, taken in a trial of the OX40 agonist ivuxolimab. The source of these receptors is an adult with an advanced solid tumor such as melanoma, head and neck, liver or kidney cancer.

The genes are TRBV7-3 and TRBJ2-3; weak D call: TRBD2 (6 bases). V was shortened by 5 bases and J by 0 bases, with 15 bases between the two germline ends. The CDR3 runs to 16 residues. Germline loops: CDR1 SGHTA, CDR2 FQGTGA. The DNA of the CDR3 is TGTGCCAGCAGCCCGGGGGACGGGAGAAGCACAGATACGCAGTATTTT. Translation: CASSPGDGRSTDTQYF. The whole variable domain, filled in from reference TRBV7-3 and TRBJ2-3, reads GAGVSQTPSNKVTEKGKYVELRCDPISGHTALYWYRQSLGQGPEFLIYFQGTGAADDSGLPNDRFFAVRPEGSVSTLKIQRTERGDSAVYLCASSPGDGRSTDTQYFGPGTRLTVL.

V and J are TRBV18 and TRBJ2-7; 10 nucleotides line up with TRBD1. Germline CDR1 KGHSH, CDR2 LQKENI. This CDR3 has 14 amino acids. V dropped 2 bases and J dropped 5; count of bases not matched to a gene: 3. Here the CDR3 DNA reads TGTGCCAGCTCACCATTGGACAGGGGGGACGAGCAGTACTTC. It translates to CASSPLDRGDEQYF.

The chain recombines TRBV9 with TRBJ2-5, with 15 bases aligning to TRBD2. The V gene end was trimmed by 4 bases and the J gene end by 5 bases; junction bases not matched to a gene: 9. The CDR3 contains 17 residues. Germline-derived CDR1 and CDR2 are SGDLS and YYNGEE. The CDR3 here is CASSPGTSGGIMETQYF. The CDR3 DNA sequence: TGTGCCAGCAGCCCCGGGACTAGCGGGGGGATCATGGAGACCCAGTACTTC.

The chain couples TRBV9 to TRBJ1-3; no clear D gene. The CDR3 is 14 amino acids. The V and J ends lost 3 bases and 0 bases respectively, with 7 bases between them. Germline CDR1 and CDR2: SGDLS and YYNGEE. This chain's CDR3 is CASSADTSGNTIYF. The CDR3 nucleotides read TGTGCCAGCAGCGCAGACACCTCTGGAAACACCATATATTTT.

V is TRBV19 and J is TRBJ2-6, with D perhaps given as TRBD1 or TRBD2 (7 bases each). Looked up from germline, CDR1 is LNHDA and CDR2 is SQIVND (reference sequence). The CDR3 spans 19 residues. Trimming took off 5 bases at V and 0 bases at J, with 20 bases between the two ends. The CDR3 coding sequence is TGTGCCAGTAGTCCCAACAAGCGGGACAGATTCTCTGGGGCCAACGTCCTGACTTTC. Translating it yields CASSPNKRDRFSGANVLTF.

This clone was counted only a few times. The chain joins TRBV6-6 to TRBJ2-7; D is ambiguous. The CDR3 covers 13 residues. CDR1 and CDR2 (germline): MNHNY, SVGAGI (reference sequence). The V end was cut by 6 bases, the J end by 7 bases, with 16 bases between. CDR3 DNA sequence: TGTGCCAGCAGGGATAGCCTCGGTTTAGAGCAGTACTTC. This translates into CASRDSLGLEQYF.

The rearrangement uses TRBV10-3 and TRBJ2-5; perhaps TRBD1 as D (5 bases). The germline V gene encodes CDR1 ENHRY and CDR2 SYGVKD. Trimming removed 2 bases from V and 1 base from J, with 17 bases in between. This CDR3 has 17 amino acids. CDR3 sequence: CAISEGFPFDSQETQYF. CDR3 DNA: TGTGCCATCAGTGAGGGGTTCCCGTTCGACAGCCAAGAGACCCAGTACTTC.

The chain links TRBV5-1 to TRBJ1-1; 7 nucleotides align to TRBD1. V was clipped by 4 bases and J by 4 bases; unmatched bases: 7. The CDR3 is made up of 14 amino acids. Germline values: CDR1 SGHRS, CDR2 YFSETQ. The CDR3 loop is CASSTQGVGTEAFF. The DNA of the CDR3 is TGCGCCAGCAGCACCCAGGGGGTCGGCACTGAAGCTTTCTTT.

This clone was seen once. The chain joins TRBV7-2 to TRBJ1-5; 7 positions agree with TRBD1. V lost 7 bases and J lost 4; bases outside the gene matches: 10. In germline, CDR1 is SGHTA, CDR2 FQGNSA. The CDR3 has 15 residues. CDR3 protein: CASTISPGGNQPQHF. The CDR3 coding sequence is TGTGCCAGCACCATAAGTCCAGGGGGGAATCAGCCCCAGCATTTT. Full variable domain (remainder filled in from reference TRBV7-2 and TRBJ1-5): GAGVSQSPSNKVTEKGKDVELRCDPISGHTALYWYRQSLGQGLEFLIYFQGNSAPDKSGLPSDRFSAERTGGSVSTLTIQRTQQEDSAVYLCASTISPGGNQPQHFGDGTRLSIL.

This clone came up a few times. This chain connects TRBV12-5 to TRBJ1-2; D gene unclear. This CDR3 has 14 amino acids. Germline V CDR1 and CDR2: LGHNT, FRNRAP. Trimming took 5 bases from V and 8 from J, leaving 18 bases between them. The DNA of the CDR3 is TGTGCTAGTGGTCCCCCCGGGCTCCGGAGGGGCTACACCTTC. This encodes CASGPPGLRRGYTF. Variable domain in full (rest from reference TRBV12-5 and TRBJ1-2): DARVTQTPRHKVTEMGQEVTMRCQPILGHNTVFWYRQTMMQGLELLAYFRNRAPLDDSGMPKDRFSAEMPDATLATLKIQPSEPRDSAVYFCASGPPGLRRGYTFGSGTRLTVV.

The chain links TRBV11-3 to TRBJ2-5; D may be TRBD2 (6 bases). CDR1 and CDR2 from the germline V gene are SGHNT and YENEEA. Trimming left V 0 bases short and J 2 bases short, with 10 bases between. CDR3 size: 15 residues. For the CDR3, the DNA is TGTGCCAGCAGCTTAGATCGGGGGTTTCAAGAGACCCAGTACTTC. Its translation is CASSLDRGFQETQYF.

V and J are TRBV7-9 and TRBJ2-5; TRBD1 matches 10 bases. Trimming took 3 bases from V and 1 from J; bases not matched to a gene: 2. In germline, CDR1 is SEHNR, CDR2 FQNEAQ (reference sequence). The CDR3 runs to 15 residues. The DNA for the CDR3 is TGTGCCAGCAGCTTTCGGACAGGGGGCCAAGAGACCCAGTACTTC. It encodes CASSFRTGGQETQYF.

V gene TRBV7-9 combines with J gene TRBJ1-2; 8 bases align to TRBD1. CDR1 and CDR2 (germline): SEHNR, FQNEAQ (reference sequence). The CDR3 sequence is 14 residues long. Trimming took 5 bases from V and 5 from J; bases not matched to a gene: 7. For the CDR3, the DNA is TGTGCCAGCAGCCCCCGGGACAGGCAATATGGCTACACCTTC. Translated, it gives CASSPRDRQYGYTF.

A single count supports this clone. This sequence joins TRBV2 and TRBJ1-6; D unresolved. Trimming left V 6 bases short and J 12 bases short, with 21 bases between. The CDR3 runs to 15 residues. The V gene's germline CDR1 is SNHLY and CDR2 FYNNEI. The CDR3 is CASSDDSGPGLPLHF. Written as DNA, the CDR3 is TGTGCCAGCAGCGACGACTCAGGACCCGGTCTACCCCTCCACTTT.

J is TRBJ1-1 and V is TRBV30; D is undetermined. This CDR3 comprises 13 residues. V lost 4 bases and J 1 base, leaving 10 bases between the germline ends. Germline lookup yields CDR1 GTSNPN and CDR2 SVGIG (reference sequence). CDR3 coding DNA: TGTGCCTGGACCCCCCCCTCGAACACTGAAGCTTTCTTT. Translating it yields CAWTPPSNTEAFF.

Note on this clone: A junction end diverges from the germline sequence, so it may reflect a read error. This chain joins TRBV2 and TRBJ2-4, with D possibly matching TRBD2 (6 bases). Per the germline V gene, CDR1 is SNHLY and CDR2 is FYNNEI. There are 11 residues in the CDR3. In nucleotides, the CDR3 is TGTGCCAGCAGTGGAGGAGGGACCCTAGCATTC. Protein sequence: CASSGGGTLAF.

The chain combines TRBV5-1 with TRBJ1-1; D uncertain. V lost 4 bases and J lost 3, with 13 bases in between. The CDR3 spans 14 residues. The germline V gene has CDR1 SGHRS and CDR2 YFSETQ. CDR3 sequence: CASSPTRIHTEAFF. As DNA, the CDR3 is TGCGCCAGCAGCCCCACAAGAATTCACACTGAAGCTTTCTTT. Supplemented by reference TRBV5-1 and TRBJ1-1, the full variable domain reads KAGVTQTPRYLIKTRGQQVTLSCSPISGHRSVSWYQQTPGQGLQFLFEYFSETQRNKGNFPGRFSGRQFSNSRSEMNVSTLELGDSALYLCASSPTRIHTEAFFGQGTRLTVV.

V is TRBV7-9 and J is TRBJ2-7; TRBD1 matches 7 bases. The V gene's germline CDR1 is SEHNR and CDR2 FQNEAQ (reference sequence). The CDR3 loop spans 15 amino acids. With 5 bases clipped from V and 0 bases from J, the junction kept 7 bases outside the gene matches. The CDR3 sequence is CASSRTGTDSYEQYF. The CDR3 bases are TGTGCCAGCAGCCGAACGGGGACAGACTCCTACGAGCAGTACTTC.

The genes are TRBV7-3 and TRBJ2-1, with a tentative D call TRBD1 (6 bases). This CDR3 has 15 amino acids. V was pared by 4 bases and J by 10 bases, with 20 bases between. The V gene's germline CDR1 is SGHTA and CDR2 FQGTGA. The chain's CDR3 is CASSSVVGARFEQFF. The DNA for the CDR3 is TGTGCCAGCAGCTCCGTCGTGGGGGCGAGATTCGAGCAGTTCTTC.

This clone was counted between two and nine times. The chain carries TRBV14 and TRBJ1-6; 9 nucleotides align to TRBD1. Germline CDR1 and CDR2: SGHDN and FVKESK. V shed 5 bases and J 10 bases; nucleotides not matched to a gene: 12. The CDR3 runs to 16 residues. The CDR3 nucleotides are TGTGCCAGCAGCTCAAACGGGACAGGGATTCGCTCACCCCTCCACTTT. The encoded protein is CASSSNGTGIRSPLHF.

This chain uses TRBV28 with TRBJ2-5, with D possibly matching TRBD2 (6 bases). The CDR3 is 15 amino acids. Trimming cost V 5 bases and J 5 bases, with 18 bases left between them. Germline V gene sequence: CDR1 MDHEN, CDR2 SYDVKM. CDR3 DNA sequence: TGTGCCAGCAGTAGAACGGGACTTCGAGGGGAGACCCAGTACTTC. Its protein is CASSRTGLRGETQYF.

This chain connects TRBV12-5 to TRBJ2-7; D tentatively fits TRBD1 or TRBD2 (5 bases each). In germline, CDR1 is LGHNT, CDR2 FRNRAP. Trimming removed 6 bases at V and 2 bases at J, with 14 bases between. This CDR3 region has 14 residues. CDR3 sequence: CASGDTGSAYEQYF. DNA for the CDR3: TGTGCTAGTGGGGACACAGGTAGCGCCTACGAGCAGTACTTC.

The chain joins TRBV30 to TRBJ2-2; D not certain. The CDR3 length is 14 residues. V was pared by 3 bases and J by 7 bases, with 15 bases between. Per germline, CDR1 GTSNPN and CDR2 SVGIG (reference sequence). DNA for the CDR3: TGTGCCTGGAGCGAGTATATTCTGTTCGGGGAGCTGTTTTTT. As protein: CAWSEYILFGELFF. Full variable domain (rest looked up from reference TRBV30 and TRBJ2-2): SQTIHQWPATLVQPVGSPLSLECTVEGTSNPNLYWYRQAAGRGLQLLFYSVGIGQISSEVPQNLSASRPQDRQFILSSKKLLLSDSGFYLCAWSEYILFGELFFGEGSRLTVL.

This clone was detected once. The chain combines TRBV18 with TRBJ1-2; D is ambiguous. Germline lookup yields CDR1 KGHSH and CDR2 LQKENI. There are 11 residues in the CDR3. V was clipped by 5 bases and J by 14 bases, with 15 bases between them. The CDR3 is CASSNGGPGTF. The CDR3 DNA reads TGTGCCAGCTCAAACGGAGGGCCGGGGACCTTC.

The gene calls are TRBV27 and TRBJ2-1; D is undetermined. The CDR3 runs 13 residues. V dropped 3 bases and J dropped 9 bases, with 12 bases sitting between them. CDR1 is MNHEY, CDR2 SMNVEV, per germline (reference sequence). CDR3 in DNA: TGTGCCAGCAGTTTCGAATATTCCCGTGAGCAGTTCTTC. Translated: CASSFEYSREQFF.

The chain carries TRBV19 and TRBJ1-3; D unclear. The CDR3 has 16 amino acids. In germline, CDR1 is LNHDA, CDR2 SQIVND (reference sequence). With 3 bases removed from V and 0 bases from J, the gap between germline ends came to 12 bases. The CDR3 spells CASSINGQTSGNTIYF. The CDR3 DNA reads as TGTGCCAGTAGTATTAATGGCCAGACCTCTGGAAACACCATATATTTT.

This chain connects TRBV2 to TRBJ2-7, with a weak D call TRBD1 (5 bases). V dropped 7 bases and J dropped 3 bases, with 16 bases sitting between them. This CDR3 spans 14 amino acids. In germline, CDR1 is SNHLY, CDR2 FYNNEI. This CDR3 reads CASTRETALYEQYF. The CDR3 DNA sequence: TGTGCCAGCACCAGAGAGACAGCCCTCTACGAGCAGTACTTC.

Comments on this clone: Within the sample, other DNA sequences also encode this same CDR3. The V gene is TRBV5-6, the J gene TRBJ1-3, with a tentative D call TRBD1 (5 bases). Trimming took off 5 bases at V and 2 bases at J, with 17 bases between the two ends. Germline V gene data show CDR1 as SGHDT and CDR2 as YYEEEE. The CDR3 totals 16 residues. The CDR3 nucleotides are TGTGCCAGCAGTGCCCGCAGGGTGGGAACTGGAAACACCATATATTTT. This sequence encodes CASSARRVGTGNTIYF.

The chain joins TRBV7-9 to TRBJ1-4; no reliable D call. Germline CDR1 SEHNR, CDR2 FQNEAQ (reference sequence). Trimming shortened V by 4 bases and J by 0 bases, and 18 bases separated the two germline ends. The CDR3 loop spans 18 amino acids. The CDR3 sequence is CASSSNLRQVATNEKLFF. CDR3 coding DNA: TGTGCCAGCAGCTCTAATCTGCGTCAGGTTGCAACTAATGAAAAACTGTTTTTT.

The V call is TRBV27, the J call TRBJ2-3; the D is unclear. V was shortened by 2 bases and J by 2 bases, with 8 bases between the two germline ends. This CDR3 spans 14 amino acids. Germline CDR1 MNHEY, CDR2 SMNVEV (reference sequence). The CDR3 protein is CASSLIGHTDTQYF. For the CDR3, the DNA is TGTGCCAGCAGTTTAATAGGCCACACAGATACGCAGTATTTT.